This TCR beta chain was retrieved from a study of blood T cell repertoires in COVID-19 (dated by TCRdb to about 2020). Notes on the research overall: Samples from collaborators originated in the United States, Italy and Spain and spanned both the acute and convalescent phases of COVID-19. The material from the prospective study consisted of cDNA or gDNA derived from T cells, B-cell-depleted T cells, or PBMCs. Deeply sampled blood TCRbeta repertoires from subjects exposed to, actively infected with, or recovered from COVID-19 were included in the dataset. A freely available public database, intended as a resource for researchers studying the immune response to SARS-CoV-2, is where the repertoires were released. Samples came from the ongoing ImmuneRACE study (first 160 participants) plus 1,254 subjects from 6 global collaborators. Sample metadata almost always included a de-identified subject ID, COVID-19 status, age in years and sex. Where available, HLA class I and class II types were taken from metadata supplied by the sample provider and were not determined by assay-based typing.

The immunoSEQ Assay, a bias-controlled multiplex PCR, was used to amplify TCRbeta CDR3 regions from genomic DNA. Per the authors' processing: The number of nucleated cells in each sample was estimated by amplification of reference gene primers within the assay. Sequence reads were collapsed and filtered to measure the absolute abundance of every unique TCRbeta CDR3 rearrangement. For each sample, productive Simpson clonality was calculated by taking the square root of Simpson's diversity index across productive rearrangements. The table comes from immuneACCESS by way of TCRdb, which keeps in-frame sequences with V and J called. Part of the clones is missing from these tables; in studies checked, under half for an unresolved V gene and the rest for unknown reasons. From that table come the V and J calls and clone size; the DNA was used to work out D and trimming. This sample is represented by around 200,000 clones; around 85% of them were singletons. Clones ranked in the top ten supply more than 5.5% of the sample.

To note about this clone: Its cognate antigen has yet to be identified. Per-base qualities were not stored, and no clone one base away is much larger.

Overall results and qualifications from the work: Clinical and demographic metadata were provided uncurated, with the amount varying by source and participant.

Participants in the prospective study were enrolled through a virtual design, were aged roughly 18 to 95 years, and lived in approximately 25 United States geographic areas. In the prospective study, participants were assigned to cohorts based on the clinical history participants reported in a screening survey and a study questionnaire. ImmuneRACE Cohort 3 recovered participants were defined by two consecutive negative NP/OP PCR tests, healthcare professional clearance, or symptom resolution. Mobile phlebotomists in the prospective study collected whole blood, serum and a nasopharyngeal or oropharyngeal swab from every participant. Prospective study participants could optionally give additional blood draws and questionnaires over an approximately 2-month period. Blood samples from the prospective study were shipped frozen or at room temperature prior to DNA extraction. Sequencing was performed on PBMCs or T cells enriched from blood (not recorded which). The sequence was collected from a man between 35 and 55 years old who had recovered from COVID-19.

CDR3 protein: CASSPPYPLAGGYNEQFF. DNA sequence: TGTGCCAGCAGTCCTCCCTACCCTCTAGCGGGAGGCTACAATGAGCAGTTCTTC. Here the chain combines TRBV27 and TRBJ2-1; TRBD2 aligns with 11 central bases. The CDR3 contains 18 residues, cysteine and phenylalanine counted. The entry retains the CDR3 DNA only, 54 bases that are in frame from base 1. Here V drops 5 bases and J drops 3 bases, and the junction holds 12 bases not matched to any gene. CDR1 and CDR2 are drawn from the germline V gene (reference sequence): MNHEY, SMNVEV.